One sample yielded the 21 T cell receptor beta chains listed below, sequenced in a study of Ad26.COV2.S vaccination and SARS-CoV-2 variants. Indicated treatment: over 15 received Ad26.COV2.S at low or high dose, single or two shots; several received placebo; per-sample allocation not given. Vaccine and placebo recipients were sampled on day 63 after the first injection. TCRdb's table, derived via immunoSEQ multiplex PCR, lists solely in-frame clones and lacks some. Found here are around 450,000 clones, approximately 92% of them singletons; the top ten hold around 2.6%. The material was peripheral blood, obtained in a trial of Ad26.COV2.S vaccine versus placebo. These receptors all come from a person aged 18 to 59 who received the Ad26.COV2.S COVID-19 vaccine or a placebo.

This chain uses TRBV28 with TRBJ2-7; 7 bases are a match to TRBD1. J gave up 5 bases and V 8 bases, and 15 bases lay outside the gene matches. The CDR3 covers 15 residues. Germline V CDR1 and CDR2: MDHEN, SYDVKM. In nucleotides, the CDR3 is TGTGCCAGCTACACTACCGGGACAGTGCCCGACGAGCAGTACTTC. Translating it yields CASYTTGTVPDEQYF.

CDR3 nucleotide sequence: TGTGCCAGCTCACCACCGGGCAGGGCAATGGGGCATGGCTACACCTTC. Its translation: CASSPPGRAMGHGYTF. The J gene is TRBJ1-2, the V gene TRBV18, with D possibly TRBD1 on 5 matching bases. The V gene's germline CDR1 is KGHSH and CDR2 LQKENI. Between the trimmed V and J ends, which lost 0 bases and 6 bases, there was a span of 17 bases. This CDR3 has 16 amino acids.

This clone was detected only a few times. This chain connects TRBV11-2 to TRBJ1-5; D is unresolved. Trimming shortened V by 1 base and J by 7 bases, and 8 bases separated the two germline ends. CDR3 length: 13 residues. Germline-derived CDR1 and CDR2 are SGHAT and FQNNGV. In nucleotides, the CDR3 is TGTGCCAGCAGCTTAGTGCAAGACCAGCCCCAGCATTTT. This sequence encodes CASSLVQDQPQHF.

This clone was seen a few times. The chain carries TRBV7-8 and TRBJ1-1, with a possible D match to TRBD1 (6 bases). The V gene's germline CDR1 is SGHVS and CDR2 FQNEAQ. The CDR3 runs to 12 residues. V was pared by 5 bases and J by 9 bases, with 13 bases between. CDR3 residues: CASSVSDSQAFF. The CDR3 nucleotides are TGTGCCAGCAGCGTCTCGGACAGCCAAGCTTTCTTT.

This clone was observed once. The chain links TRBV11-3 to TRBJ2-3, with 8 bases that match TRBD2. The germline V gene encodes CDR1 SGHNT and CDR2 YENEEA. V dropped 1 base and J dropped 1; count of bases not matched to a gene: 4. The CDR3 is made up of 16 amino acids. The CDR3 DNA sequence: TGTGCCAGCAGCTTAGGGGAGCGGGAGCGCACAGATACGCAGTATTTT. It translates to CASSLGERERTDTQYF.

The chain combines TRBV6-5 with TRBJ1-5; no clear D. The CDR3 is 13 residues long. Germline-derived CDR1 and CDR2 are MNHEY and SVGAGI. The V gene lost 8 bases and the J gene lost 1 base, with 9 bases spanning the gap. CDR3 sequence (DNA): TGTGCCAGCGTCCTCACGAGCAATCAGCCCCAGCATTTT. It encodes CASVLTSNQPQHF.

A few counts support this clone. One end of the junction varies from germline; a read error may be responsible. V is TRBV7-7 and J is TRBJ1-5, with TRBD1 identical over 7 bases. The germline gives CDR1 SSHAT, CDR2 FNYEAQ (reference sequence). The CDR3 is made up of 16 amino acids. CDR3 sequence (DNA): TGTGCTAGCAGTTCTAAGCCCCGACAGGGTAATCAGCCCCAGCATTTT. The encoded protein is CASSSKPRQGNQPQHF.

This clone was recorded once. The chain is built from TRBV5-6 and TRBJ1-2; 9 bases are shared with TRBD1. This CDR3 is built from 14 residues. Germline trimming cut 3 bases from V and 5 bases from J; bases unmatched to any gene: 5. Germline V gives CDR1 SGHDT, CDR2 YYEEEE. The CDR3 nucleotides are TGTGCCAGCAGCTCGGGACAGGGCATGTATGGCTACACCTTC. It yields the protein CASSSGQGMYGYTF.

This clone occurred once. The chain combines TRBV10-3 with TRBJ1-5, with D perhaps matching TRBD1 (6 bases). The germline V gene encodes CDR1 ENHRY and CDR2 SYGVKD. The CDR3 extends over 13 amino acids. Trimming removed 6 bases at V and 1 base at J, with 7 bases between. The CDR3 DNA sequence: TGTGCCATCAGCGGACAGAGCAATCAGCCCCAGCATTTT. Translated: CAISGQSNQPQHF.

The J gene is TRBJ1-1, the V gene TRBV6-2 or TRBV6-3, with a possible D match to TRBD1 (6 bases). The CDR3 is 16 amino acids. With 2 bases removed from V and 1 base from J, the gap between germline ends came to 14 bases. Per germline, CDR1 MNHEY and CDR2 SVGEGT. The CDR3 region is CASSYPPGTTNTEAFF. The CDR3 nucleotides are TGTGCCAGCAGTTACCCCCCCGGGACAACGAACACTGAAGCTTTCTTT.

This chain connects TRBV7-8 to TRBJ1-5; 7 bases line up with TRBD1. Trimming took 5 bases from V and 3 from J; bases not matched to a gene: 4. The CDR3 runs to 14 residues. Per germline, CDR1 SGHVS and CDR2 FQNEAQ. The CDR3 spells CASSLDRDNQPQHF. In DNA form, the CDR3 reads TGTGCCAGCAGCCTCGACAGGGACAATCAGCCCCAGCATTTT. The variable domain in full, completed from reference TRBV7-8 and TRBJ1-5, reads GAGVSQSPRYKVAKRGQDVALRCDPISGHVSLFWYQQALGQGPEFLTYFQNEAQLDKSGLPSDRFFAERPEGSVSTLKIQRTQQEDSAVYLCASSLDRDNQPQHFGDGTRLSIL.

The chain couples TRBV7-9 to TRBJ1-4; maybe TRBD1 (6 bases). Trimming removed 3 bases from V and 10 bases from J, with 18 bases in between. In germline, CDR1 is SEHNR, CDR2 FQNEAQ (reference sequence). CDR3 size: 15 residues. The CDR3 region is CASSLAGVPTGKLFF. The CDR3 DNA follows: TGTGCCAGCAGCTTGGCAGGGGTCCCCACGGGAAAACTGTTTTTT.

The chain uses TRBV7-2 and TRBJ2-1, with 9 bases that match TRBD1. Unmatched junction bases numbered 6, after V lost 5 bases and J lost 4 bases. The CDR3 is made up of 15 amino acids. Germline values: CDR1 SGHTA, CDR2 FQGNSA. CDR3 sequence (DNA): TGTGCCAGCAGCCAGGACAGGGGATTATACAATGAGCAGTTCTTC. Translated: CASSQDRGLYNEQFF.

As to this clone: The sample contains more than one DNA sequence encoding this CDR3. The V gene is TRBV19, the J gene TRBJ1-2; D unclear. Germline CDR1 and CDR2: LNHDA and SQIVND (reference sequence). The V gene lost 3 bases and the J gene lost 0 bases, with 5 bases spanning the gap. The CDR3 is 13 residues long. The CDR3 DNA reads as TGTGCCAGTAGTATTTTGGCTAACTATGGCTACACCTTC. Translation gives CASSILANYGYTF.

The V and J genes are TRBV5-4 and TRBJ2-5; no definite D call. The germline V gene has CDR1 SGHNT and CDR2 YYREEE (reference sequence). V was trimmed by 2 bases and J by 1 base, leaving 9 bases between them. The CDR3 sequence is 14 residues long. This chain's CDR3 is CASSFSGSQETQYF. The CDR3 nucleotides read TGTGCCAGCAGCTTTTCAGGTTCCCAAGAGACCCAGTACTTC.

The chain is built from TRBV12-3 or TRBV12-4 and TRBJ2-1; TRBD2 agrees at 10 bases. J gave up 8 bases and V 6 bases, and 4 bases lay outside the gene matches. The CDR3 loop spans 13 amino acids. The chain's CDR3 is CASSPSGSDEQFF. The CDR3 region has the DNA TGTGCCAGCAGCCCTAGCGGGAGCGATGAGCAGTTCTTC.

The chain combines TRBV18 with TRBJ1-5; perhaps TRBD1 as D (6 bases). The CDR3 extends over 16 amino acids. Germline CDR1 KGHSH, CDR2 LQKENI. V gave up 2 bases and J gave up 11 bases, with 22 bases separating them. DNA of the CDR3: TGTGCCAGCTCACCAAATTTTCAAGGGGGAAAGGGAGCCCAGCATTTT. Translated: CASSPNFQGGKGAQHF. The full variable domain, with the rest looked up from reference TRBV18 and TRBJ1-5, is NAGVMQNPRHLVRRRGQEARLRCSPMKGHSHVYWYRQLPEEGLKFMVYLQKENIIDESGMPKERFSAEFPKEGPSILRIQQVVRGDSAAYFCASSPNFQGGKGAQHFGDGTRLSIL.

This clone was picked up one time. Additional DNA sequences in this sample encode the identical CDR3. The CDR3 nucleotides read TGTGCCAGCAGCTTAGTGGTCTCTGGAAACACCATATATTTT. Translation: CASSLVVSGNTIYF. The chain employs TRBV7-2 and TRBJ1-3; D is uncertain. From germline, CDR1 is SGHTA and CDR2 FQGNSA. Trimming removed 1 base at V and 0 bases at J, with 4 bases between. There are 14 residues in the CDR3.

The genes are TRBV5-6 and TRBJ1-1; D unresolved. CDR3 length equals 17 residues. Germline V gene data show CDR1 as SGHDT and CDR2 as YYEEEE. Trimming left V 2 bases short and J 0 bases short, with 17 bases between. The CDR3 coding sequence is TGTGCCAGCAGCTTTCAAAGGTACGTTAGGGTGAACACTGAAGCTTTCTTT. This translates into CASSFQRYVRVNTEAFF.

This chain uses TRBV7-3 with TRBJ1-1, with D perhaps TRBD1 (6 bases). V was cut by 2 bases and J by 13 bases, with 26 bases left in between. CDR1 is SGHTA and CDR2 is FQGTGA in the germline V gene. The CDR3 has 16 amino acids. CDR3 loop: CASSLSVNREQGVVFF. CDR3 DNA: TGTGCCAGCAGCTTATCGGTTAACCGGGAACAGGGTGTGGTTTTCTTT. The full variable domain, rest sourced from reference TRBV7-3 and TRBJ1-1, is GAGVSQTPSNKVTEKGKYVELRCDPISGHTALYWYRQSLGQGPEFLIYFQGTGAADDSGLPNDRFFAVRPEGSVSTLKIQRTERGDSAVYLCASSLSVNREQGVVFFGQGTRLTVV.

This chain connects TRBV27 to TRBJ2-3; 9 nucleotides line up with TRBD2. The junction had 10 bases not matched to a gene; V was cut back by 7 bases and J by 5 bases. This CDR3 is 15 amino acids long. Germline assignment: CDR1 MNHEY and CDR2 SMNVEV (reference sequence). The CDR3 loop is CASKNLAGSIDTQYF. The CDR3 nucleotides read TGTGCCAGCAAGAATCTAGCGGGATCCATAGATACGCAGTATTTT.